This T cell receptor (beta chain) originates from a study of cytomegalovirus exposure and HLA in healthy donors. The overall study: Among the 350 to 500 donors who were genotyped, roughly 76% fell in the genetic ancestry cluster that is associated with self-reported Caucasian donors. Study outcomes and limitations: Rates of TCR association differed by HLA locus in a later analysis, with DRB1 highest and HLA-C lowest.

Germline lookup yields CDR1 SGHRS and CDR2 YFSETQ. The CDR3 is 14 residues long. As concerns this clone: Its specificity is unknown.

Amplification used 60 Vbeta primers and 13 Jbeta primers. Sequenced by immunoSEQ multiplex PCR; TCRdb stores in-frame clones only, minus some. The sample lists some 120,000 clones; 65% were seen once. The source material was PBMCs. The TCR originated in a woman in her thirties or forties in good health and CMV-seropositive. V gene TRBV5-1 combines with J gene TRBJ2-5; D not resolved. The J call may be faulty, since TRBJ2-7 better matches the DNA end. CDR3 bases: TGCGCCAGCAGCCCCGTCGCGGTCTCCTACGAGCAGTACTTC. Protein sequence: CASSPVAVSYEQYF.